This T cell receptor (beta chain) was recovered during a study of blood T cell repertoires in COVID-19. How the authors handled the data: Reference gene primer amplification yielded estimated nucleated cell counts. Measured with immunoSEQ multiplex PCR; TCRdb has only the in-frame clones, and not every one. V, J and clone size reflect that table, while D and trimming were determined from the DNA. Of under 150,000 clones in the sample, around 83% were seen once. Seattle's cohort entered during active infection and was followed longitudinally. Germline V CDR1 and CDR2: SGHRS, YFSETQ. This CDR3 region has 16 residues. V lost 0 bases to trimming and J lost 0 bases, with 12 bases between them.

The chain links TRBV5-1 to TRBJ1-1, with no clear D. The specimen sequenced was peripheral blood. The receptor comes from a woman in her sixties with COVID-19, enrolled during active disease. Written as DNA, the CDR3 is TGCGCCAGCAGCTTGGTGGCAGGTTTGATGAACACTGAAGCTTTCTTT. Amino acids: CASSLVAGLMNTEAFF.